Listed below are T cell receptor beta chains from one sample, sequenced in a study of shared clonotypes between healthy human individuals. Repertoires were generated with immunoSEQ multiplex PCR, while TCRdb's copy carries only in-frame clones and drops some. This sample has 550,000 to 800,000 clones, with 74% found just once. The specimen was memory CD4+ T cells sorted from blood. These receptors were collected from a woman younger than 45 in good health. CDR3s leave out the opening cysteine and the closing phenylalanine or tryptophan.

length: 14
V: TRBV28
J: TRBJ1-2
CDR3: ASSLGVGGPNYGYT

length: 12
V: TRBV21-1
J: TRBJ1-1
CDR3: ARDKPGTLSEAF

length: 13
V: TRBV5-1
J: TRBJ2-5
CDR3: ASSLGLAGLQTQY

length: 9
V: TRBV30
J: TRBJ2-5
CDR3: AWTTQETQY

length: 13
V: TRBV4-1
J: TRBJ2-3
CDR3: ASSQVGQGTDTQY

length: 12
V: TRBV5-1
J: TRBJ1-3
CDR3: ASSPGTAGNTIY

length: 12
V: TRBV6-6
J: TRBJ1-4
CDR3: ASRYRGKKEKLF

length: 13
V: TRBV14
J: TRBJ2-7
CDR3: ASSQGGSGAYEQY

length: 16
V: TRBV14
J: TRBJ1-5
CDR3: ASSLYRGHPDSNQPQH

length: 11
V: TRBV18
J: TRBJ1-4
CDR3: ASSRDSNEKLF

length: 13
V: TRBV30
J: TRBJ2-4
CDR3: AWTHRGLAKNIQY

length: 10
V: TRBV14
J: TRBJ2-7
CDR3: ASGGSGYEQY

length: 12
V: TRBV7-2
J: NA
CDR3: ASSWTSGSYEQY

length: 14
V: TRBV2
J: TRBJ2-7
CDR3: ASSEGTLAGSYEQY

length: 12
V: TRBV25-1
J: TRBJ2-1
CDR3: ASKSHGGYYEQF

length: 13
V: TRBV7-7
J: TRBJ2-2
CDR3: ASSPVTTNTGELF

length: 13
V: TRBV10-3
J: TRBJ2-3
CDR3: AIRTSTESTDTQY

length: 13
V: TRBV5-1
J: TRBJ2-1
CDR3: ASSFDRGDINEQF

length: 15
V: TRBV4-1
J: TRBJ2-1
CDR3: ASSQDRASGSYNEQF

length: 13
V: TRBV7-2
J: TRBJ2-2
CDR3: ASSWRTEFSGELF

length: 12
V: TRBV29-1
J: TRBJ1-1
CDR3: SVGRKNMNTEAF

length: 11
V: TRBV30
J: TRBJ2-7
CDR3: AFWTRSSYEQY

length: 13
V: TRBV19
J: TRBJ2-7
CDR3: ASSGQSGGSYEQY

length: 10
V: TRBV28
J: TRBJ2-3
CDR3: ASSFTAGGQY

length: 13
V: TRBV7-8
J: TRBJ2-4
CDR3: ASSKAGEGKNIQY

length: 14
V: TRBV11-2
J: TRBJ2-7
CDR3: ASSLSSGGRWGEQY

length: 11
V: TRBV6-5
J: TRBJ1-1
CDR3: ASSYREGSGAF

length: 14
V: TRBV27
J: TRBJ2-3
CDR3: ASSRLRAQGVDTQY

length: 12
V: TRBV7-2
J: TRBJ2-2
CDR3: AKRLAGGSGELF

length: 10
V: TRBV5-4
J: TRBJ1-1
CDR3: ASSLVVNGAF

length: 16
V: TRBV11-2
J: TRBJ2-2
CDR3: ASSAISGRAENTGELF

length: 12
V: TRBV7-8
J: TRBJ2-3
CDR3: ASSYGSTSDTQY

length: 13
V: TRBV2
J: TRBJ2-2
CDR3: ASSFRGKGTGELF

length: 10
V: TRBV10-2
J: TRBJ2-3
CDR3: ASKKGTDTQY

length: 12
V: TRBV19
J: TRBJ2-1
CDR3: ASSALARGNEQF

length: 12
V: TRBV18
J: TRBJ1-4
CDR3: ASSLRTADEKLF

length: 12
V: TRBV2
J: TRBJ2-7
CDR3: ASRNRGGSYEQY

length: 13
V: TRBV9
J: TRBJ1-6
CDR3: ASSVQPTGDSPLH

length: 13
V: TRBV5-5
J: TRBJ2-1
CDR3: ASSLAGPDYNEQF

length: 16
V: TRBV11-2
J: TRBJ2-7
CDR3: ASSSLRRWEDPPYEQY

length: 11
V: TRBV6-5
J: TRBJ2-5
CDR3: ASSSGQGETQY

length: 11
V: TRBV10-3
J: TRBJ2-7
CDR3: AISRDRGEEQY

length: 12
V: TRBV7-9
J: TRBJ2-7
CDR3: ASSSTRGSYEQY

length: 11
V: TRBV30
J: TRBJ1-5
CDR3: AWNQGSNQPQH

length: 14
V: TRBV6-4
J: TRBJ2-1
CDR3: ASSARQAGMGDEQF

length: 12
V: TRBV4-2
J: TRBJ1-5
CDR3: ASSQDQGGQPQH

length: 16
V: TRBV4-2
J: TRBJ2-3
CDR3: ASSQELLASGTTDTQY

length: 11
V: TRBV6-5
J: TRBJ2-5
CDR3: ASSYPPLETQY

length: 14
V: TRBV19
J: TRBJ2-5
CDR3: ASSIISGRSRETQY

length: 13
V: TRBV4-1
J: TRBJ1-2
CDR3: ASSQERGFGYGYT

length: 14
V: TRBV19
J: TRBJ1-5
CDR3: ASMSTGRDSNQPQH

length: 13
V: TRBV27
J: TRBJ2-7
CDR3: ASSFFGDSNYEQY

length: 16
V: TRBV19
J: TRBJ2-6
CDR3: ASSQRGTGVSGANVLT

length: 12
V: TRBV19
J: TRBJ2-7
CDR3: ASSSQGTGVEQY

length: 11
V: TRBV5-1
J: TRBJ2-7
CDR3: ASSGARSYEQY

length: 12
V: TRBV7-2
J: TRBJ1-1
CDR3: ASSSLGAGTEAF

length: 13
V: TRBV5-1
J: TRBJ2-2
CDR3: ASSLEDPGTGELF

length: 14
V: TRBV5-4
J: TRBJ2-5
CDR3: ASSLATGGDQETQY

length: 13
V: TRBV7-9
J: TRBJ2-5
CDR3: ASSPLERVQETQY

length: 13
V: TRBV6-6
J: TRBJ2-3
CDR3: ASSYQKEGTDTQY